Listed here are 14 T cell receptor beta chains from one sample, sequenced in a study of patients and donors after allogeneic stem cell transplantation. From the RT-PCR reads, TCRdb called clonotypes with MiXCR, one entry per CDR3 protein. The sample has about a million distinct CDR3 sequences, roughly 17% seen once. The sequencing input was blood, either unsorted or a sorted T cell fraction (not recorded which). Every receptor here comes from a human donor who was either an allogeneic HSCT recipient or a stem cell or donor lymphocyte infusion donor (not recorded which). It is not recorded whose cells these are; they may come from a transplant donor.

The chain recombines TRBV20-1 with TRBJ2-1; either TRBD1 or TRBD2 may supply D (6 bases each). The CDR3 has 16 amino acids. The germline V gene has CDR1 DFQATT and CDR2 SNEGSKA (reference sequence). V lost 5 bases and J 2 bases, leaving 19 bases between the germline ends. This CDR3 reads CSALWGQRAPYNEQFF. DNA of the CDR3: TGCAGTGCTCTCTGGGGGCAGCGGGCCCCCTACAATGAGCAGTTCTTC.

The chain couples TRBV6-1 to TRBJ2-1; 7 bases are shared with TRBD2. The trim removed 6 bases at V and 2 bases at J, leaving 7 bases unmatched. CDR3 length equals 15 residues. CDR1 and CDR2 from the germline V gene are MNHNS and SASEGT. The CDR3 is CASSLRAGPYNEQFF. In DNA, the CDR3 is TGTGCCAGCAGCCTAAGAGCGGGACCCTACAATGAGCAGTTCTTC.

The V gene is TRBV6-5, the J gene TRBJ1-1; 8 bases map to TRBD1. CDR1 and CDR2 from the germline V gene are MNHEY and SVGAGI. This CDR3 is 17 amino acids long. Trimming took 2 bases from V and 0 from J; bases not matched to a gene: 8. Here the CDR3 DNA reads TGTGCCAGCAGTTACGATTCGACAGGGGCTCTGAACACTGAAGCTTTCTTT. Translated, it gives CASSYDSTGALNTEAFF.

The rearrangement joins TRBV6-5 to TRBJ2-7; D is possibly TRBD1 (5 bases). Germline loops: CDR1 MNHEY, CDR2 SVGAGI. The CDR3 is 14 amino acids. V lost 0 bases to trimming and J lost 7 bases, with 13 bases between them. The CDR3 DNA sequence: TGTGCCAGCAGTTACTCAGGCAGGGCAGGGGAGCAGTACTTC. Amino acids: CASSYSGRAGEQYF.

The rearrangement uses TRBV20-1 and TRBJ2-7; TRBD2 matches 8 bases. CDR1 is DFQATT and CDR2 is SNEGSKA in the germline V gene (reference sequence). V shed 0 bases and J 3 bases; nucleotides not matched to a gene: 7. CDR3 length equals 15 residues. The CDR3 nucleotides are TGCAGTGCTAGAGATCGATCTAGCGGGCTCTACGAGCAGTACTTC. It yields the protein CSARDRSSGLYEQYF.

The chain carries TRBV7-3 and TRBJ1-1; TRBD1 might be the D (5 bases). Trimming left V 1 base short and J 5 bases short, with 11 bases between. The CDR3 totals 14 residues. CDR1 is SGHTA and CDR2 is FQGTGA in the germline V gene. CDR3 amino acids: CASSLMGQGTEAFF. For the CDR3, the DNA is TGTGCCAGCAGCTTAATGGGGCAGGGTACTGAAGCTTTCTTT.

The sample holds a few counts of this clonotype. The chain has TRBV20-1 and TRBJ1-1; unclear D gene. CDR3 length: 15 residues. V lost 1 base and J lost 5, with 17 bases in between. Germline CDR1 is DFQATT and CDR2 is SNEGSKA (reference sequence). CDR3 in DNA: TGCAGTGCTAGAGTTCGCAGGACGACGAAGACTGAAGCTTTCTTT. Protein product: CSARVRRTTKTEAFF.

The rearrangement links TRBV27 to TRBJ2-7; perhaps TRBD2 as D (5 bases). The CDR3 covers 15 residues. Germline V gene data show CDR1 as MNHEY and CDR2 as SMNVEV (reference sequence). Trimming stripped 3 bases from V and 3 bases from J, with 15 bases between. CDR3 residues: CASSFTNTGSYEQYF. CDR3 nucleotides: TGTGCCAGCAGTTTCACCAATACTGGGAGCTACGAGCAGTACTTC.

There are a few counts of this clonotype. CDR3 sequence (DNA): TGTGCCAGCAGCCAATGGACAGGGGAGACCCATGGCTACACCTTC. Residues: CASSQWTGETHGYTF. The J gene is TRBJ1-2, the V gene TRBV7-9; 9 nucleotides agree with TRBD1. The CDR3 contains 15 residues. Per germline, CDR1 SEHNR and CDR2 FQNEAQ (reference sequence). V shed 5 bases, J shed 6 bases, and the junction held 10 bases outside the gene matches.

This clonotype was found a few times. This rearrangement joins TRBV29-1 to TRBJ2-7, with unresolved D. Trimming cost V 1 base and J 2 bases, with 9 bases left between them. Germline values: CDR1 SQVTM, CDR2 ANQGSEA. CDR3 length: 13 residues. The CDR3 DNA reads TGCAGCGTTGAAGCCGACATCGCCTACGAGCAGTACTTC. The encoded protein is CSVEADIAYEQYF.

This chain links TRBV27 with TRBJ1-4; unclear D gene. V gave up 3 bases and J gave up 4 bases, with 6 bases separating them. Per germline, CDR1 MNHEY and CDR2 SMNVEV (reference sequence). CDR3 size: 13 residues. The CDR3 reads CASSFSGNEKLFF. The CDR3 nucleotides are TGTGCCAGCAGTTTTTCTGGTAATGAAAAACTGTTTTTT.

This clonotype has only a few counts. The chain joins TRBV6-1 to TRBJ2-1, with 9 bases matching TRBD2. CDR1 and CDR2 from the germline V gene are MNHNS and SASEGT. V shed 6 bases, J shed 15 bases, and the junction held 12 bases outside the gene matches. This CDR3 contains 13 residues. CDR3 DNA: TGTGCCAGCAGCTTATCCGGGACTAGCTTGTGGTTCTTC. Its protein product is CASSLSGTSLWFF.

The V call is TRBV5-1, the J call TRBJ1-3; D remains ambiguous. The CDR3 has 13 amino acids. Per germline, CDR1 SGHRS and CDR2 YFSETQ. Trimming stripped 6 bases from V and 0 bases from J, with 7 bases between. CDR3 coding DNA: TGCGCCAGCAAAGAGAGCTCTGGAAACACCATATATTTT. Amino acid sequence: CASKESSGNTIYF.

V and J are TRBV6-2 or TRBV6-3 and TRBJ1-1; TRBD1 might be the D (5 bases). The CDR3 contains 18 residues. V gave up 6 bases and J gave up 3 bases, with 26 bases separating them. CDR1 is MNHEY and CDR2 is SVGEGT in the germline V gene. The CDR3 reads CASSPPFGGRKAHTEAFF. The CDR3, as DNA: TGTGCCAGCAGCCCCCCCTTTGGGGGGAGGAAAGCCCACACTGAAGCTTTCTTT.